A selection of T cell receptor beta chains follows, all from one sample in a study of T cells after yellow fever vaccination. Each CDR3 protein is one row after TCRdb ran MiXCR on the 5' RACE reads. The profile covers about 310,000 distinct CDR3 sequences, with less than 4.5% appearing a single time and about a quarter taken by the ten largest. The sequencing here drew on PBMCs, taken on the day of the yellow fever booster vaccination. Every receptor here comes from a man aged 18-30 years who received the YFV17D yellow fever vaccine. The CDR3 runs from the conserved cysteine through the conserved F or W. The D gene is left open where the match is weak. Rows give clone size only sometimes, using once, few, many, or a class for an expanded clone.

clone_size j_call d_call v_call cdr3_aa cdr3_nt
- TRBJ2-2 - TRBV19 CASSVTGTPTGELFF TGTGCCAGTAGTGTTACCGGGACGCCCACCGGGGAGCTGTTTTTT
many TRBJ2-2 TRBD2 TRBV7-8 CASSTRGGNTGELFF TGTGCCAGCAGCACCCGGGGGGGGAACACCGGGGAGCTGTTTTTT
- TRBJ2-3 - TRBV7-2 CASSLFDTQYF TGTGCCAGCAGCTTATTTGATACGCAGTATTTT
- TRBJ1-1 - TRBV20-1 CSAFYGTSGVTEAFF TGCAGTGCCTTTTATGGGACATCCGGGGTCACTGAAGCTTTCTTT
- TRBJ2-1 TRBD2 TRBV2 CASSDPERGTSSYNEQFF TGTGCCAGCAGTGACCCTGAGCGGGGGACGAGCTCCTACAATGAGCAGTTCTTC
many TRBJ2-4 TRBD1 TRBV15 CATSRDLLGGMGIQYF TGTGCCACCAGCAGAGATCTCTTAGGGGGCATGGGCATTCAGTACTTC
many TRBJ2-1 - TRBV6-5 CASSYSPRSYNEQFF TGTGCCAGCAGTTACAGTCCTAGAAGCTACAATGAGCAGTTCTTC
many TRBJ1-5 - TRBV7-9 CASSGRDIIEDQPQHF TGTGCCAGCAGCGGGAGGGACATTATCGAAGATCAGCCCCAGCATTTT
- TRBJ2-1 - TRBV7-9 CASSLNSNEQFF TGTGCCAGCAGCCTTAACAGCAATGAGCAGTTCTTC
many TRBJ2-3 TRBD2 TRBV5-1 CASSHGLAQPDTQYF TGCGCCAGCAGCCATGGACTAGCGCAACCAGATACGCAGTATTTT
many TRBJ1-2 - TRBV7-9 CASSPFGYGYTF TGTGCCAGCAGCCCGTTTGGGTATGGCTACACCTTC
many TRBJ2-7 TRBD1 TRBV29-1 CSVMTGQGFYEQYF TGCAGCGTTATGACAGGACAGGGTTTCTACGAGCAGTACTTC
many TRBJ1-2 - TRBV21-1 CASNRDRGHGYTF TGTGCCAGCAACCGGGACAGGGGCCATGGCTACACCTTC
few TRBJ2-7 TRBD2 TRBV5-4 CASSAGDSSYEQYF TGTGCCAGCTCCGCGGGGGATTCGTCCTACGAGCAGTACTTC
few TRBJ1-6 - TRBV24-1 CATSDASANSPLHF TGTGCCACCAGTGATGCCTCCGCCAATTCACCCCTCCACTTT
few TRBJ1-5 - TRBV12-3/TRBV12-4 CASSSLVIGGNQPQHF TGTGCCAGCAGTTCTCTTGTGATCGGGGGCAATCAGCCCCAGCATTTT
- TRBJ2-7 - TRBV13 CASSSAMGGVEQYF TGTGCCAGCAGTTCAGCTATGGGCGGGGTGGAGCAGTACTTC
many TRBJ1-2 TRBD1 TRBV12-3/TRBV12-4 CASSRGDRAIYGYTF TGTGCCAGCAGCCGCGGGGACAGGGCCATCTATGGCTACACCTTC
- TRBJ1-1 TRBD1 TRBV5-1 CASSSRQGYIATEAFF TGCGCCAGCAGCTCCAGACAGGGGTATATTGCCACTGAAGCTTTCTTT
many TRBJ1-1 - TRBV14 CASSSALNTEAFF TGTGCCAGCAGCTCCGCCCTGAACACTGAAGCTTTCTTT
many TRBJ1-6 - TRBV5-1 CASSFDLLSSYNSPLHF TGCGCCAGCAGCTTTGACCTTTTAAGCTCCTATAATTCACCCCTCCACTTT
- TRBJ2-5 TRBD2 TRBV7-2 CASSLLAGEEETQYF TGTGCCAGCAGCCTACTAGCGGGGGAAGAAGAGACCCAGTACTTC
many TRBJ2-1 - TRBV7-8 CASSFGPTMDEQFF TGTGCCAGCAGCTTCGGACCGACAATGGATGAGCAGTTCTTC
many TRBJ1-1 - TRBV9 CASSVGGSLNTEAFF TGTGCCAGCAGCGTAGGCGGCAGTCTGAACACTGAAGCTTTCTTT
many TRBJ1-2 - TRBV7-9 CASSLVHINYGYTF TGTGCCAGCAGCCTCGTACATATAAACTATGGCTACACCTTC
- TRBJ2-2 TRBD2 TRBV7-6 CASSFGGGSGELFF TGTGCCAGCAGCTTCGGCGGGGGGTCCGGGGAGCTGTTTTTT
many TRBJ1-2 - TRBV7-8 CASSPRRGANYGYTF TGTGCCAGCAGCCCTCGGAGGGGAGCTAACTATGGCTACACCTTC
- TRBJ2-7 TRBD1 TRBV7-7 CASSPGQGGRYEQYF TGTGCCAGCAGCCCCGGACAGGGGGGGAGATACGAGCAGTACTTC
few TRBJ2-3 - TRBV12-3/TRBV12-4 CASSLEGQLGTQYF TGTGCCAGCAGTTTAGAAGGGCAACTGGGTACGCAGTATTTT
few TRBJ2-7 TRBD2 TRBV7-6 CASSSTGLAAYEQYF TGTGCCAGCAGCTCTACGGGACTAGCGGCCTACGAGCAGTACTTC
many TRBJ2-2 TRBD2 TRBV4-1 CASSPRGEAGELFF TGCGCCAGCAGCCCGCGGGGGGAAGCCGGGGAGCTGTTTTTT
many TRBJ2-5 - TRBV28 CASRNLLSGQETQYF TGTGCCAGCAGAAACCTCCTTAGCGGCCAAGAGACCCAGTACTTC
- TRBJ2-3 - TRBV20-1 CSARVEGVPYF TGCAGTGCTAGAGTCGAGGGGGTTCCTTATTTT
many TRBJ1-5 TRBD1 TRBV2 CASSENRGEQPQHF TGTGCCAGCAGTGAAAACAGGGGGGAACAGCCCCAGCATTTT
many TRBJ2-5 - TRBV5-1 CASSTGQRQETQYF TGCGCCAGCAGCACGGGACAAAGACAAGAGACCCAGTACTTC
many TRBJ1-2 TRBD1 TRBV4-1 CASSQDRDYGYTF TGCGCCAGCAGCCAGGACAGGGATTATGGCTACACCTTC
many TRBJ1-2 - TRBV4-2 CASSQGPLGYGYTF TGTGCCAGCAGCCAAGGGCCGCTTGGGTATGGCTACACCTTC
few TRBJ1-2 - TRBV6-2/TRBV6-3 CASREDKRGISGYTF TGTGCCAGCAGAGAGGACAAAAGGGGAATCAGTGGCTACACCTTC
many TRBJ2-1 TRBD2 TRBV28 CASSLWAGGQVNEQFF TGTGCCAGCAGTTTATGGGCGGGGGGGCAGGTGAATGAGCAGTTCTTC
many TRBJ2-5 TRBD1 TRBV7-9 CASSLSDRAETQYF TGTGCCAGCAGCTTAAGCGACAGGGCAGAGACCCAGTACTTC
many TRBJ2-4 TRBD1 TRBV19 CASSSTTGTGNYF TGTGCCAGTAGTTCGACCACCGGGACAGGGAACTACTTC
many TRBJ2-3 TRBD2 TRBV7-9 CASSPGLAVSTDTQYF TGTGCCAGCAGCCCGGGACTAGCGGTTAGCACAGATACGCAGTATTTT
many TRBJ2-3 TRBD1 TRBV5-1 CASSLGTGPSTDTQYF TGCGCCAGCAGCTTAGGGACAGGGCCAAGCACAGATACGCAGTATTTT
many TRBJ2-3 - TRBV4-2 CASSQDLREADTQYF TGTGCCAGCAGCCAAGATTTGAGGGAGGCAGATACGCAGTATTTT
many TRBJ2-2 TRBD1 TRBV5-1 CASSGTGNTGELFF TGCGCCAGCAGTGGGACAGGGAACACCGGGGAGCTGTTTTTT
many TRBJ2-2 - TRBV5-1 CASSVAVLDTGELFF TGCGCCAGCAGCGTAGCCGTCCTGGACACCGGGGAGCTGTTTTTT
few TRBJ2-1 TRBD2 TRBV11-2 CASSFSGGVNEQFF TGTGCCAGCAGCTTCAGCGGGGGGGTCAATGAGCAGTTCTTC